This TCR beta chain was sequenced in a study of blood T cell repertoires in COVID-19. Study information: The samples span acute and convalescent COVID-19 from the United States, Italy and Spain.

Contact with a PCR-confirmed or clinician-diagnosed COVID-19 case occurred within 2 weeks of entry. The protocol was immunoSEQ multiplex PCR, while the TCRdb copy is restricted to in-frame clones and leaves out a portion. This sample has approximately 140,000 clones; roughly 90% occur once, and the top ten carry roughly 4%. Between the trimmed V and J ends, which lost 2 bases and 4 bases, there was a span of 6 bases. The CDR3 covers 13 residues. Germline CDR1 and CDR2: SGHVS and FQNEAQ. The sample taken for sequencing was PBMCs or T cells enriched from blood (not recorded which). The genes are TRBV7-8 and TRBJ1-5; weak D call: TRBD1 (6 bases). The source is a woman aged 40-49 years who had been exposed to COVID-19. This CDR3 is CASSLRGNQPQHF. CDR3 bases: TGTGCCAGCAGCTTAAGGGGGAATCAGCCCCAGCATTTT.